The present T cell receptor beta chain was sequenced within a study of cytomegalovirus exposure and HLA in healthy donors. The germline CDR1 and CDR2 sequences are MGHDK and SYGVNS. CDR3 length: 16 amino acids. V was pared by 1 base and J by 5 bases, with 6 bases of the junction left unmatched. With 60 Vbeta and 13 Jbeta primers, the PCR was carried out. Sequencing was performed with immunoSEQ multiplex PCR; in TCRdb, only in-frame clones are kept and a portion is missing. This sample's table reports 120,000 to 150,000 clones. The sample consisted of PBMCs. The sequence derives from a woman aged 50 to 65 in good health and CMV-seronegative. The chain employs TRBV25-1 and TRBJ1-3, with TRBD1 identical over 9 bases. In DNA form, the CDR3 reads TGTGCCAGCAGTGAATTTGGGACAGGGAGTAGAAACACCATATATTTT. Translating it yields CASSEFGTGSRNTIYF.